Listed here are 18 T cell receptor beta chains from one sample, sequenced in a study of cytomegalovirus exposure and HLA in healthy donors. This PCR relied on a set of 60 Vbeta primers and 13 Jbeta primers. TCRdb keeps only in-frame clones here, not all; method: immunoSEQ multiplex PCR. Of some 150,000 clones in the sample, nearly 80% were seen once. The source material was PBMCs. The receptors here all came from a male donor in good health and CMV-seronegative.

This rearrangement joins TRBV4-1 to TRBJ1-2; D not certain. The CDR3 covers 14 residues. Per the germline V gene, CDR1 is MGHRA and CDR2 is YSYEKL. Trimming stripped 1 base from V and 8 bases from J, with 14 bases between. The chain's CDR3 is CASSQADKQWGYTF. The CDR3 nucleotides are TGCGCCAGCAGCCAAGCAGACAAACAGTGGGGCTACACCTTC.

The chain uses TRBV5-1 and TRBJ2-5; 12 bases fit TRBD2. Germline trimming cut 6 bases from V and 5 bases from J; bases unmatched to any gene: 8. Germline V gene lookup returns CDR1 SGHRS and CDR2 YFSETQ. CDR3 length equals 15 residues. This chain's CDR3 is CASTLASGGAETQYF. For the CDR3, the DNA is TGCGCCAGCACCCTCGCTAGCGGGGGGGCGGAGACCCAGTACTTC.

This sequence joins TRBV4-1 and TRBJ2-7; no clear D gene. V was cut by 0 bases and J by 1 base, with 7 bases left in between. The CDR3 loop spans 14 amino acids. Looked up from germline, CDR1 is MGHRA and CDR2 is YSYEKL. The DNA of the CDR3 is TGCGCCAGCAGCCAAGAGGGCCAGTCCTACGAGCAGTACTTC. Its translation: CASSQEGQSYEQYF.

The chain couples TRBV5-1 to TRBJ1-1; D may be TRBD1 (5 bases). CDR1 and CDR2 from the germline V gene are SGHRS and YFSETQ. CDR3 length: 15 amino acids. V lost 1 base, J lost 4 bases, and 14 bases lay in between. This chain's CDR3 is CASSLRVGGSTEAFF. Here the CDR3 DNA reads TGCGCCAGCAGCTTGCGTGTCGGGGGAAGCACTGAAGCTTTCTTT.

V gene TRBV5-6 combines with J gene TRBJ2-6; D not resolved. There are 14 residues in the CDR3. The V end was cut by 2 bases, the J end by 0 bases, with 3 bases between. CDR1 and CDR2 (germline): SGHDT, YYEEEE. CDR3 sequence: CASSFYSGANVLTF. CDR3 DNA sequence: TGTGCCAGCAGCTTCTACTCTGGGGCCAACGTCCTGACTTTC. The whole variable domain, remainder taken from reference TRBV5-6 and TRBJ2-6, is DAGVTQSPTHLIKTRGQQVTLRCSPKSGHDTVSWYQQALGQGPQFIFQYYEEEERQRGNFPDRFSGHQFPNYSSELNVNALLLGDSALYLCASSFYSGANVLTFGAGSRLTVL.

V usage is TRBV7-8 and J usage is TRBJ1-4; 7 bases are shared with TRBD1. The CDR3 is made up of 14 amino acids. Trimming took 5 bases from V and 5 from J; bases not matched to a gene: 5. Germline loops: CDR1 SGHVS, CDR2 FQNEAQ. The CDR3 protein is CASSPDRVNEKLFF. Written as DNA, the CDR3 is TGTGCCAGCAGCCCCGACAGGGTCAATGAAAAACTGTTTTTT.

The CDR3 coding sequence is TGTGCCAGCAGCTACCCCGCAGCGGCGGTAGAGACCCAGTACTTC. This codes for CASSYPAAAVETQYF. The rearrangement links TRBV7-9 to TRBJ2-5, with D possibly matching TRBD2 (5 bases). The CDR3 loop spans 15 amino acids. Between the trimmed V and J ends, which lost 4 bases and 4 bases, there was a span of 16 bases. Germline assignment: CDR1 SEHNR and CDR2 FQNEAQ (reference sequence). The full variable domain, with the rest looked up from reference TRBV7-9 and TRBJ2-5, is DTGVSQNPRHKITKRGQNVTFRCDPISEHNRLYWYRQTLGQGPEFLTYFQNEAQLEKSRLLSDRFSAERPKGSFSTLEIQRTEQGDSAMYLCASSYPAAAVETQYFGPGTRLLVL.

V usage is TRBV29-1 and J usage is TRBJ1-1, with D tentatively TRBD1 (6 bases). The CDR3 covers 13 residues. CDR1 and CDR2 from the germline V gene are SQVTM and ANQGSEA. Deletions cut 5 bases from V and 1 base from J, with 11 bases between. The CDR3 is CSVSQGPNTEAFF. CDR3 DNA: TGCAGCGTTTCACAGGGCCCGAACACTGAAGCTTTCTTT.

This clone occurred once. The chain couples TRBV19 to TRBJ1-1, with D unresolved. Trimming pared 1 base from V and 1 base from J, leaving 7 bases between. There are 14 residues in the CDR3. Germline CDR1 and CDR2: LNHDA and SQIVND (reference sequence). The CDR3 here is CASSIGGGNTEAFF. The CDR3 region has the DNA TGTGCCAGTAGTATAGGGGGAGGGAACACTGAAGCTTTCTTT.

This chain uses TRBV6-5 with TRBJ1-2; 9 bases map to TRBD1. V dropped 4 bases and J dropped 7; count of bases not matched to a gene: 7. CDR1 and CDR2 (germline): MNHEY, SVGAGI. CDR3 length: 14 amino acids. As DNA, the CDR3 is TGTGCCAGCAGTTTCCGGGACAGGGTTCCTGGCTACACCTTC. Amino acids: CASSFRDRVPGYTF.

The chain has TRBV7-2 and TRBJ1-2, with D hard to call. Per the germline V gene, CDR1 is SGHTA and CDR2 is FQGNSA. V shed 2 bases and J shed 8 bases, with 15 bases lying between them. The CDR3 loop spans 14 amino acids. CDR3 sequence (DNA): TGTGCCAGCAGCTTAATGGCTATCCGAGGGGGCTACACCTTC. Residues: CASSLMAIRGGYTF.

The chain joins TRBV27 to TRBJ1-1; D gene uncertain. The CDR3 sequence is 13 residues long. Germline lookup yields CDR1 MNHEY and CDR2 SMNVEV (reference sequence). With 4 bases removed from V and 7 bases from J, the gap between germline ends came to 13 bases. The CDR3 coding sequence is TGTGCCAGCAGTTCCGCGGCTCGTCTTGAAGCTTTCTTT. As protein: CASSSAARLEAFF.

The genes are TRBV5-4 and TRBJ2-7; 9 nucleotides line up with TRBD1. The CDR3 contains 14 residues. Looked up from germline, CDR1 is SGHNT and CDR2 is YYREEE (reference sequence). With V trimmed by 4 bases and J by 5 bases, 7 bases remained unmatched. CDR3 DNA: TGTGCCAGCAGCCTGGACAGGGGTCTTAACGAGCAGTACTTC. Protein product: CASSLDRGLNEQYF.

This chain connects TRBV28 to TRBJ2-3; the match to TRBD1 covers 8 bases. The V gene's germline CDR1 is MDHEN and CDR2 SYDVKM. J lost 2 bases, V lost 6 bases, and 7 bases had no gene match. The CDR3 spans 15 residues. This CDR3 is CASSRSRGHTDTQYF. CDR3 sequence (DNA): TGTGCCAGCAGCCGGAGCAGGGGGCACACAGATACGCAGTATTTT.

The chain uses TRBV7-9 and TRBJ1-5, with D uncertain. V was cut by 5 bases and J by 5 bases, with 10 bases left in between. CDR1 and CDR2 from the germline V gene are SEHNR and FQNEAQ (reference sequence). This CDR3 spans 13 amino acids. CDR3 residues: CASSPIDYQPQHF. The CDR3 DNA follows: TGTGCCAGCAGCCCCATCGACTATCAGCCCCAGCATTTT.

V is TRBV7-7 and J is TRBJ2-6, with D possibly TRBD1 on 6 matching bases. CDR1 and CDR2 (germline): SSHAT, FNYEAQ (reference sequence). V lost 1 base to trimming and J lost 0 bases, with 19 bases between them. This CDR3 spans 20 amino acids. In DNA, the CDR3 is TGTGCCAGCAGCTTAGAATCAGGGGACCGGTTTTACTCTGGGGCCAACGTCCTGACTTTC. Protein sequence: CASSLESGDRFYSGANVLTF.

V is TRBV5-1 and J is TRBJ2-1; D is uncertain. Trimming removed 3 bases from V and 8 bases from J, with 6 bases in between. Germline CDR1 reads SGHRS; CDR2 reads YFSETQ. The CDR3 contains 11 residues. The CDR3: CASSSAYEQFF. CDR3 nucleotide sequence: TGCGCCAGCAGCTCTGCGTATGAGCAGTTCTTC.

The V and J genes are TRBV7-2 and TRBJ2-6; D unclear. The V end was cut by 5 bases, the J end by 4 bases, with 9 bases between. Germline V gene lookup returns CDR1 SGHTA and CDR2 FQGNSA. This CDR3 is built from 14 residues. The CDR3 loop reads CASSLSPGANVLTF. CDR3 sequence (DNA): TGTGCCAGCAGCCTAAGTCCCGGGGCCAACGTCCTGACTTTC.